The 25 T cell receptor beta chains in this list originate from one sample, sequenced in a study of T cells in Graves' hyperthyroidism and ophthalmopathy. The TCR beta CDR3 regions underwent amplification using RNA transcripts as the source. In the first-round RT-PCR of the TCR CDR3, the HTBI primer set was used. TCRdb ran MiXCR on the multiplex PCR reads and lists one entry per CDR3 protein. The table lists more than 300,000 distinct CDR3 sequences, approximately 13% of them singletons. The material sequenced was blood. The source of these receptors is a woman aged 18-30 years with Graves' hyperthyroidism.

A few counts support this clonotype. For the CDR3, the DNA is TGTGCCACCAGTGACCCACCTAGCGGATCTTACAATGAGCAGTTCTTC. Encoded protein: CATSDPPSGSYNEQFF. The chain recombines TRBV24-1 with TRBJ2-1, with TRBD2 matching 7 bases. V lost 4 bases, J lost 4 bases, and 9 bases stayed unmatched. The length of the CDR3 is 16 residues. Germline-derived CDR1 and CDR2 are KGHDR and SFDVKD.

This clonotype has ten or more counts. The rearrangement joins TRBV30 to TRBJ1-1; no definite D call. CDR3 size: 14 residues. Germline values: CDR1 GTSNPN, CDR2 SVGIG (reference sequence). V lost 0 bases and J 0 bases, leaving 8 bases between the germline ends. In DNA form, the CDR3 reads TGTGCCTGGAGTGTCGGCAGAATGAACACTGAAGCTTTCTTT. Encoded protein: CAWSVGRMNTEAFF.

This clonotype was recorded many times. V usage is TRBV29-1 and J usage is TRBJ2-5, with D uncertain. V was trimmed by 4 bases and J by 1 base, leaving 13 bases between them. In germline, CDR1 is SQVTM, CDR2 ANQGSEA. This CDR3 contains 14 residues. The CDR3 sequence is CSVVWQAAQETQYF. DNA for the CDR3: TGCAGCGTTGTCTGGCAGGCTGCCCAAGAGACCCAGTACTTC. Using reference TRBV29-1 and TRBJ2-5 for the parts outside the CDR3, the full variable domain is SAVISQKPSRDICQRGTSLTIQCQVDSQVTMMFWYRQQPGQSLTLIATANQGSEATYESGFVIDKFPISRPNLTFSTLTVSNMSPEDSSIYLCSVVWQAAQETQYFGPGTRLLVL.

This clonotype was seen many times. The V call is TRBV10-3, the J call TRBJ2-7; D perhaps matches TRBD2 (6 bases). Germline CDR1 and CDR2: ENHRY and SYGVKD. V was cut by 4 bases and J by 1 base, with 20 bases left in between. This CDR3 has 17 residues. CDR3 region: CAISGGEQRAESYEQYF. CDR3 nucleotide sequence: TGTGCCATCAGTGGCGGGGAGCAGCGGGCGGAATCCTACGAGCAGTACTTC.

This clonotype was detected only a few times. This rearrangement joins TRBV18 to TRBJ1-6, with D possibly being TRBD1 (6 bases). This CDR3 has 18 amino acids. Germline V CDR1 and CDR2: KGHSH, LQKENI. Trimming took 4 bases from V and 1 from J, leaving 17 bases between them. In DNA form, the CDR3 reads TGTGCCAGCTCACTTTCCTCCCGGGACAAGTCCTATAATTCACCCCTCCACTTT. This translates into CASSLSSRDKSYNSPLHF. The full variable domain, rest sourced from reference TRBV18 and TRBJ1-6, is NAGVMQNPRHLVRRRGQEARLRCSPMKGHSHVYWYRQLPEEGLKFMVYLQKENIIDESGMPKERFSAEFPKEGPSILRIQQVVRGDSAAYFCASSLSSRDKSYNSPLHFGNGTRLTVT.

This clonotype was detected ten times or more. The V and J genes are TRBV12-3 or TRBV12-4 and TRBJ2-2; D uncertain. The CDR3 length is 13 residues. Trimming took 8 bases from V and 1 from J, leaving 8 bases between them. The DNA for the CDR3 is TGTGCCAGCCTCACCTTGAACACCGGGGAGCTGTTTTTT. As protein: CASLTLNTGELFF.

Ten or more counts support this clonotype. The chain combines TRBV27 with TRBJ2-3; TRBD2 matches at 15 bases. Germline V gene sequence: CDR1 MNHEY, CDR2 SMNVEV (reference sequence). The CDR3 spans 17 residues. With V trimmed by 3 bases and J by 7 bases, 8 bases remained unmatched. In DNA form, the CDR3 reads TGTGCCAGCAGTTTTTGGACTAGCGGGGGGGCTACGAATACGCAGTATTTT. This encodes CASSFWTSGGATNTQYF.

The chain is built from TRBV20-1 and TRBJ1-6; TRBD1 might be the D (6 bases). CDR1 is DFQATT, CDR2 SNEGSKA, per germline (reference sequence). The length of the CDR3 is 14 residues. Trimming cost V 8 bases and J 9 bases, with 20 bases left between them. For the CDR3, the DNA is TGCAGTACCATCCCCGGGGGGGCGAGTTCACCCCTCCACTTT. Amino acids: CSTIPGGASSPLHF.

The gene calls are TRBV28 and TRBJ2-7, with D tentatively TRBD1 (9 bases). Germline CDR1 and CDR2: MDHEN and SYDVKM. This CDR3 is built from 15 residues. Trimming shortened V by 7 bases and J by 6 bases, and 22 bases separated the two germline ends. CDR3 in amino acids: CASTRPGTGTSEQYF. CDR3 coding DNA: TGTGCCAGCACCCGACCCGGGACAGGGACTAGCGAGCAGTACTTC.

This clonotype occurred many times. The chain links TRBV11-2 to TRBJ1-2; D might be TRBD1 (6 bases). V lost 5 bases and J 7 bases, leaving 17 bases between the germline ends. Germline V gene sequence: CDR1 SGHAT, CDR2 FQNNGV. CDR3 length equals 14 residues. This chain's CDR3 is CASSPNLGTSGYTF. The CDR3 bases are TGTGCCAGCAGCCCAAATCTAGGGACAAGTGGCTACACCTTC. Supplemented by reference TRBV11-2 and TRBJ1-2, the full variable domain reads EAGVAQSPRYKIIEKRQSVAFWCNPISGHATLYWYQQILGQGPKLLIQFQNNGVVDDSQLPKDRFSAERLKGVDSTLKIQPAKLEDSAVYLCASSPNLGTSGYTFGSGTRLTVV.

At least ten counts were recorded for this clonotype. The chain has TRBV20-1 and TRBJ1-3; D ambiguous. The CDR3 loop spans 12 amino acids. CDR1 DFQATT and CDR2 SNEGSKA come from the germline V gene (reference sequence). V shed 5 bases and J shed 3 bases, with 8 bases lying between them. CDR3 sequence (DNA): TGCAGTGCTTTCAGCGATGGAAACACCATATATTTT. Protein product: CSAFSDGNTIYF.

The sample holds many counts of this clonotype. V usage is TRBV14 and J usage is TRBJ2-2; weak D call: TRBD1 (7 bases). CDR3 length: 14 residues. V gave up 1 base and J gave up 5 bases, with 8 bases separating them. Germline V gene data show CDR1 as SGHDN and CDR2 as FVKESK. CDR3 region: CASSQAGGTGELFF. CDR3 bases: TGTGCCAGCAGCCAAGCAGGGGGGACCGGGGAGCTGTTTTTT. The full variable domain, with the rest looked up from reference TRBV14 and TRBJ2-2, is EAGVTQFPSHSVIEKGQTVTLRCDPISGHDNLYWYRRVMGKEIKFLLHFVKESKQDESGMPNNRFLAERTGGTYSTLKVQPAELEDSGVYFCASSQAGGTGELFFGEGSRLTVL.

This clonotype has just a few counts. This chain joins TRBV19 and TRBJ1-5; unclear D gene. CDR3 length equals 15 residues. The ends were cut back, 7 bases at V and 0 bases at J, with 13 bases in the middle. Germline V gives CDR1 LNHDA, CDR2 SQIVND (reference sequence). In DNA form, the CDR3 reads TGTGCCAGTACCGGGCAAAGCTATAGCAATCAGCCCCAGCATTTT. Amino acid sequence: CASTGQSYSNQPQHF.

The table lists this clonotype with a few counts. The CDR3 loop is CASSLAGTGGGGNQPQHF. The CDR3 coding sequence is TGTGCCAGCAGTCTCGCCGGGACAGGGGGGGGTGGCAATCAGCCCCAGCATTTT. V and J are TRBV28 and TRBJ1-5; 11 nucleotides agree with TRBD1. Unmatched junction bases numbered 11, after V lost 5 bases and J lost 2 bases. Germline V gives CDR1 MDHEN, CDR2 SYDVKM. This CDR3 contains 18 residues.

This clonotype was picked up many times. This sequence joins TRBV27 and TRBJ1-4; possibly TRBD1 for D (5 bases). This CDR3 is built from 15 residues. From germline, CDR1 is MNHEY and CDR2 SMNVEV (reference sequence). V was cut by 6 bases and J by 3 bases, with 14 bases left in between. The CDR3 coding sequence is TGTGCCAGCAGAGGATACCGGGACTCTAATGAAAAACTGTTTTTT. Its protein product is CASRGYRDSNEKLFF.

This clonotype has a count of ten or more. The genes are TRBV5-1 and TRBJ1-6; TRBD1 matches at 10 bases. Trimming removed 2 bases from V and 9 bases from J; junction bases left unmatched: 5. Germline-derived CDR1 and CDR2 are SGHRS and YFSETQ. The CDR3 length is 15 residues. The CDR3 coding sequence is TGCGCCAGCAGCTTCTCTGGACAGGGGGTTTCACCCCTCCACTTT. This translates into CASSFSGQGVSPLHF.

This clonotype came up many times. The chain links TRBV20-1 to TRBJ2-7, with 8 positions matching TRBD1. This CDR3 has 14 amino acids. J gave up 5 bases and V 3 bases, and 9 bases lay outside the gene matches. Looked up from germline, CDR1 is DFQATT and CDR2 is SNEGSKA (reference sequence). The DNA of the CDR3 is TGCAGTGCTAGGGAAGGACAGGGAAGGAACGAGCAGTACTTC. This encodes CSAREGQGRNEQYF.

This clonotype was detected only a few times. The J gene is TRBJ2-1, the V gene TRBV12-5, with D maybe TRBD2 (5 bases). Germline-derived CDR1 and CDR2 are LGHNT and FRNRAP. Trimming cost V 1 base and J 4 bases, with 11 bases left between them. The CDR3 consists of 15 residues. CDR3 in DNA: TGTGCTAGTGGTTTGGGGTCTAGCTTTTACAATGAGCAGTTCTTC. The encoded protein is CASGLGSSFYNEQFF.

This clonotype was seen many times. V and J are TRBV7-2 and TRBJ2-7; D remains unclear. Looked up from germline, CDR1 is SGHTA and CDR2 is FQGNSA. The V end was cut by 1 base, the J end by 6 bases, with 10 bases between. This CDR3 has 13 residues. The CDR3 reads CASSLDSSSEQYF. CDR3 bases: TGTGCCAGCAGCTTAGATTCTTCTAGCGAGCAGTACTTC.

Many counts were recorded for this clonotype. This sequence joins TRBV7-2 and TRBJ2-7, with D perhaps TRBD2 (5 bases). V was pared by 3 bases and J by 7 bases, with 13 bases between. The CDR3 runs to 13 residues. From germline, CDR1 is SGHTA and CDR2 FQGNSA. CDR3 loop: CASSFPGISEQYF. The CDR3 DNA is TGTGCCAGCAGCTTTCCCGGGATCTCGGAGCAGTACTTC.

This chain links TRBV7-9 with TRBJ1-1; tentatively, D is TRBD1 (6 bases). V was shortened by 3 bases and J by 3 bases, with 20 bases between the two germline ends. Germline values: CDR1 SEHNR, CDR2 FQNEAQ (reference sequence). The CDR3 spans 17 residues. The CDR3 is CASSLGNRERSDTEAFF. The CDR3 region has the DNA TGTGCCAGCAGCTTGGGGAACAGGGAGCGGTCGGACACTGAAGCTTTCTTT.

Many counts were recorded for this clonotype. The chain recombines TRBV3-1 with TRBJ2-2, with D perhaps being TRBD1 or TRBD2 (5 bases each). Deletions cut 4 bases from V and 5 bases from J, with 11 bases between. This CDR3 has 14 residues. CDR1 is LGHDT and CDR2 is YNNKEL in the germline V gene (reference sequence). CDR3 amino acids: CASSRDRLTGELFF. CDR3 nucleotide sequence: TGTGCCAGCAGCCGTGACAGACTAACCGGGGAGCTGTTTTTT.

The rearrangement links TRBV18 to TRBJ2-1; 7 bases match TRBD1. CDR1 is KGHSH, CDR2 LQKENI, per germline. The CDR3 length is 18 residues. V was clipped by 2 bases and J by 9 bases; unmatched bases: 19. CDR3 residues: CASSPRPRTGRPLSEQFF. CDR3 DNA sequence: TGTGCCAGCTCACCAAGACCTCGGACAGGACGACCCCTAAGTGAGCAGTTCTTC.

This clonotype was detected many times. This rearrangement joins TRBV20-1 to TRBJ1-1, with D uncertain. This CDR3 has 13 residues. The V end lost 3 bases, the J end lost 4 bases, and 12 bases lay between the germline ends. CDR1 is DFQATT, CDR2 SNEGSKA, per germline (reference sequence). The CDR3 sequence is CSARVRGGTEAFF. DNA for the CDR3: TGCAGTGCTAGGGTTCGGGGTGGCACTGAAGCTTTCTTT.

This clonotype appeared a few times. The chain couples TRBV6-1 to TRBJ2-6; D unresolved. This CDR3 comprises 16 residues. Germline values: CDR1 MNHNS, CDR2 SASEGT. V lost 5 bases and J lost 0, with 11 bases in between. This CDR3 reads CASSPWAYSGANVLTF. The CDR3, as DNA: TGTGCCAGCAGTCCCTGGGCCTACTCTGGGGCCAACGTCCTGACTTTC.